Shown below are 8 T cell receptor beta chains from a single sample sequenced in a study of T cell repertoires in cytomegalovirus infection. MiXCR was run by TCRdb on the reads, yielding one entry per CDR3 protein. The sample has approximately 500,000 distinct CDR3 sequences; approximately 15% are singletons. The sample consisted of CD8+ T cells from PBMCs. These receptors were obtained from a human donor in good health (CMV status not recorded). Some clones in this sample may be carry-over from other donors' samples.

This chain uses TRBV19 with TRBJ2-2, with D perhaps matching TRBD1 (6 bases). Trimming left V 8 bases short and J 6 bases short, with 10 bases between. Per the germline V gene, CDR1 is LNHDA and CDR2 is SQIVND (reference sequence). The CDR3 has 12 amino acids. CDR3 sequence reads: CASQGGPGELFF. In nucleotides, the CDR3 is TGTGCCAGTCAAGGGGGTCCCGGGGAGCTGTTTTTT.

This clonotype was picked up many times. This chain joins TRBV7-2 and TRBJ2-5; 15 bases agree with TRBD2. The CDR3 runs to 18 residues. Germline V lookup: CDR1 SGHTA, CDR2 FQGNSA. V dropped 10 bases and J dropped 5; count of bases not matched to a gene: 17. Here the CDR3 reads CATVMRGLAGGPGETQYF. CDR3 DNA: TGTGCCACCGTTATGCGAGGACTAGCGGGAGGGCCAGGGGAGACCCAGTACTTC. The full variable domain, in which reference TRBV7-2 and TRBJ2-5 provide the parts outside the CDR3, is GAGVSQSPSNKVTEKGKDVELRCDPISGHTALYWYRQSLGQGLEFLIYFQGNSAPDKSGLPSDRFSAERTGGSVSTLTIQRTQQEDSAVYLCATVMRGLAGGPGETQYFGPGTRLLVL.

This clonotype has at least ten counts. The gene calls are TRBV7-6 and TRBJ1-1; weak D call: TRBD1 (6 bases). The CDR3 has 12 residues. Between the trimmed V and J ends, which lost 1 base and 8 bases, there was a span of 8 bases. From germline, CDR1 is SGHVS and CDR2 FNYEAQ. The CDR3 nucleotides are TGTGCCAGCAGCTTAGTGAGGGGGGAAGCTTTCTTT. Its translation: CASSLVRGEAFF.

The chain employs TRBV25-1 and TRBJ2-7; no definite D call. Germline assignment: CDR1 MGHDK and CDR2 SYGVNS. V lost 1 base, J lost 3 bases, and 10 bases lay in between. The CDR3 runs 14 residues. CDR3 bases: TGTGCCAGCAGTGAATGGGGTAATTACTACGAGCAGTACTTC. As protein: CASSEWGNYYEQYF.

This clonotype occurred many times. The gene calls are TRBV6-2 or TRBV6-3 and TRBJ2-5; 16 positions agree with TRBD2. The ends lost 5 bases at V and 5 bases at J; junction bases unmatched: 8. This CDR3 spans 17 amino acids. In germline, CDR1 is MNHEY, CDR2 SVGEGT. The CDR3 bases are TGTGCCAGCAGTGCCGGGACTAGCGGGAGGGCCCGGGAGACCCAGTACTTC. Protein: CASSAGTSGRARETQYF.

The rearrangement uses TRBV5-6 and TRBJ2-1; 8 bases align to TRBD2. The V gene end was trimmed by 4 bases and the J gene end by 2 bases; junction bases not matched to a gene: 2. The CDR3 runs 14 residues. Germline CDR1 and CDR2: SGHDT and YYEEEE. The DNA of the CDR3 is TGTGCCAGCAGCCCGGGACTAGCCTACAATGAGCAGTTCTTC. Protein sequence: CASSPGLAYNEQFF.

This chain joins TRBV5-1 and TRBJ1-2; tentative D call: TRBD1 (5 bases). Germline-derived CDR1 and CDR2 are SGHRS and YFSETQ. The CDR3 has 12 amino acids. Trimming left V 5 bases short and J 8 bases short, with 13 bases between. CDR3 in amino acids: CASRVGLNGYTF. CDR3 coding DNA: TGCGCCAGCAGAGTGGGGCTGAACGGCTACACCTTC.

The V and J genes are TRBV10-3 and TRBJ2-7; D gene ambiguous. The CDR3 runs to 12 residues. CDR1 is ENHRY, CDR2 SYGVKD, per germline. V dropped 6 bases and J dropped 5 bases, with 11 bases sitting between them. The CDR3 protein is CAIRKKEDEQYF. DNA for the CDR3: TGTGCCATCAGAAAAAAAGAGGACGAGCAGTACTTC.